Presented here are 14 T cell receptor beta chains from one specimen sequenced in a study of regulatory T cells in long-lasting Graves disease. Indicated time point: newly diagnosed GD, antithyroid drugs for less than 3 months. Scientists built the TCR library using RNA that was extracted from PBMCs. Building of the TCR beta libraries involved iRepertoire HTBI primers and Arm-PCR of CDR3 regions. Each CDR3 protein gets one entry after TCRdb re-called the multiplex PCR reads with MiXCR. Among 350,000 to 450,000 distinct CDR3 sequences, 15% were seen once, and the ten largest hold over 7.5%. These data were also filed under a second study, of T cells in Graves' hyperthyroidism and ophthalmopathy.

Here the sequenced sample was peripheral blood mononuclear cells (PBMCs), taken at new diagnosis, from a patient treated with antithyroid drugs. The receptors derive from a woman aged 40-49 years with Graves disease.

This CDR3 reads CASSQASGMGTEAFF. DNA of the CDR3: TGTGCCAGCAGCCAAGCTTCGGGGATGGGGACTGAAGCTTTCTTT. This rearrangement joins TRBV3-1 to TRBJ1-1; D call uncertain. The CDR3 covers 15 residues. Trimming removed 1 base from V and 5 bases from J, with 14 bases in between. Germline CDR1 LGHDT, CDR2 YNNKEL (reference sequence).

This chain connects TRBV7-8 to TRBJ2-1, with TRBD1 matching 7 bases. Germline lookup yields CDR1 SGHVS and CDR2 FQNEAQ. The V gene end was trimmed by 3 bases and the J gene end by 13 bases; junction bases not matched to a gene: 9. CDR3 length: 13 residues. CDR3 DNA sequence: TGTGCCAGCAGCTTCGGCGACAGGGCTTACCAGTTCTTC. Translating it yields CASSFGDRAYQFF.

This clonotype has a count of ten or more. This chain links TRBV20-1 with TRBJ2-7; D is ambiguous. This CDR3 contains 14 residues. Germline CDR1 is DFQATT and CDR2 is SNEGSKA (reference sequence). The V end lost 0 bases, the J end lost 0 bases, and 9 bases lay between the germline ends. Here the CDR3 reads CSARDVKISYEQYF. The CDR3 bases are TGCAGTGCTAGAGATGTAAAGATCTCCTACGAGCAGTACTTC.

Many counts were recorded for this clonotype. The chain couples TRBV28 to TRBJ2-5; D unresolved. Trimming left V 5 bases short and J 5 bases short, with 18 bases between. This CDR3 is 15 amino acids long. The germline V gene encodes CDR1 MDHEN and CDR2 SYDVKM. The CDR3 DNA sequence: TGTGCCAGCAGTCGTGCAATGACCCGACGGGAGACCCAGTACTTC. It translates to CASSRAMTRRETQYF.

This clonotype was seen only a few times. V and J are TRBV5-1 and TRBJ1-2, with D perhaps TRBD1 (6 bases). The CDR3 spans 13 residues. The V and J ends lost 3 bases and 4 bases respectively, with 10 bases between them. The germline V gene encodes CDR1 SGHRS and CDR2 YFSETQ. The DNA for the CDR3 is TGCGCCAGCAGCTCAGGGGACCGCTATGGCTACACCTTC. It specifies CASSSGDRYGYTF.

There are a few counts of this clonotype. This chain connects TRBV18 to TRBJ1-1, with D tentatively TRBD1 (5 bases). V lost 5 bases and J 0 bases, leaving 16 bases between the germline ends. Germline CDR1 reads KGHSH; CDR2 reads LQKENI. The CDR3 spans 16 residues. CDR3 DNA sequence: TGTGCCAGCTCATCGGAGCCGGGACGGTTGAACACTGAAGCTTTCTTT. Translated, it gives CASSSEPGRLNTEAFF.

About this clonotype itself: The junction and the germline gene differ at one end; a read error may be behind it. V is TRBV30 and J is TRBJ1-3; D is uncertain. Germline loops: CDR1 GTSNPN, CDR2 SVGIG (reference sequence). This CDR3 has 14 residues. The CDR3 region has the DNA TGTGCCTGGGGTGTTTCGGGCAGTCCAAACACCATATATTTT. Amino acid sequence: CAWGVSGSPNTIYF.

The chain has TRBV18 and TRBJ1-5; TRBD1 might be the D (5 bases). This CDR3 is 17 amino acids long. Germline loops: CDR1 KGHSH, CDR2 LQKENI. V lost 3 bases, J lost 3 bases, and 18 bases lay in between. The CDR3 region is CASSPGTRLGNNQPQHF. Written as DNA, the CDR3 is TGTGCCAGCTCACCGGGGACGCGGCTCGGAAACAATCAGCCCCAGCATTTT.

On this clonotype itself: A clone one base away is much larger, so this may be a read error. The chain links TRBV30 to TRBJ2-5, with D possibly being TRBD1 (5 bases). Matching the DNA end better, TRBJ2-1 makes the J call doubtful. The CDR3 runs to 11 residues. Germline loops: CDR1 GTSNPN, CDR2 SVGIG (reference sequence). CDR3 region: CAWSESQGQFF. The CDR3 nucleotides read TGTGCCTGGAGTGAGAGCCAGGGGCAGTTCTTC.

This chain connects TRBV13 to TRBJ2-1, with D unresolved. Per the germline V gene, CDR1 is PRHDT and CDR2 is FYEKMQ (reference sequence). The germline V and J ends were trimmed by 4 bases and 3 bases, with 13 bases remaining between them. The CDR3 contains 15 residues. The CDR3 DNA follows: TGTGCCAGCAGCTCCCTTTCTGCGGACTACAATGAGCAGTTCTTC. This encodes CASSSLSADYNEQFF. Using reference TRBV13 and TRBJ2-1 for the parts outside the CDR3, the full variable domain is AAGVIQSPRHLIKEKRETATLKCYPIPRHDTVYWYQQGPGQDPQFLISFYEKMQSDKGSIPDRFSAQQFSDYHSELNMSSLELGDSALYFCASSSLSADYNEQFFGPGTRLTVL.

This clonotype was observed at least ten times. CDR3 coding DNA: TGTGCCAGCAGTTATGTTGGGGGGGGGAGGGAGCAGTACTTC. Protein product: CASSYVGGGREQYF. This sequence joins TRBV28 and TRBJ2-7; 7 positions match TRBD2. J gave up 7 bases and V 4 bases, and 10 bases lay outside the gene matches. Germline V lookup: CDR1 MDHEN, CDR2 SYDVKM. This CDR3 spans 14 amino acids.

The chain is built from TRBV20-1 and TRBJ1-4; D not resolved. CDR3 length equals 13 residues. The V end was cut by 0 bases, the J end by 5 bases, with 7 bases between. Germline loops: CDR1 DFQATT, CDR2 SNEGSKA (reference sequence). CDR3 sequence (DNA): TGCAGTGCTAGAGATCCCCGCAATGAAAAACTGTTTTTT. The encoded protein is CSARDPRNEKLFF.

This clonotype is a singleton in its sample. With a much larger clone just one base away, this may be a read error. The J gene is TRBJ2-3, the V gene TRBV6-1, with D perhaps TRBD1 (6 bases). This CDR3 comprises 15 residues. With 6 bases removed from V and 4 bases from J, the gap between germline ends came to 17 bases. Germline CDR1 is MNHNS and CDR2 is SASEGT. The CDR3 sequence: CASSNGQLRADTQYF. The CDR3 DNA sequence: TGTGCCAGCAGCAACGGACAGCTCCGCGCAGATACGCAGTATTTT.

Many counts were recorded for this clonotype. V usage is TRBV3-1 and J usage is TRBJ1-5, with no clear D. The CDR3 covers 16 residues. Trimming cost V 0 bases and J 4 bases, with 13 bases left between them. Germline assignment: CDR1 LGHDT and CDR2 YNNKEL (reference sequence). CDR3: CASSQDPAGINQPQHF. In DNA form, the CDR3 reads TGTGCCAGCAGCCAAGATCCTGCCGGGATAAATCAGCCCCAGCATTTT.